This TCR beta chain was obtained from a study of shared clonotypes between healthy human individuals (dated by TCRdb to about 2020). Concerning the study at large: The cohort comprised a couple of women and a few men aged 18 to 49 years. For each donor, three plates each were used for CD4 naive and CD4 memory, two plates were used for CD8 naive, and one plate was used for CD8 memory. To estimate repertoire size and how much clonotype sharing occurs between individuals, the study deeply sequenced the blood TCR repertoires of several healthy adults. Different laboratories and diverse techniques were used to prepare libraries and sequence TCR repertoires, to increase sequencing depth and limit assay-specific biases. Per donor, leukapheresis produced somewhere between about 0.8 and 9.5 billion PBMCs.

TCR CDR3 regions were amplified from genomic DNA by multiplex PCR using the deep immunoSEQ assay. For each cell subset, the extracted genomic DNA was distributed evenly across all wells of several immunoSEQ 96-well plates, and each plate served as one replicate. For sorted subsets, approximately 200 ng of genomic DNA, equivalent to some 30,000 T cell genomes, went into each replicate PCR. Purified libraries were quantified with a Qubit 3.0 fluorometer, sized on a Bioanalyzer 2100, and re-quantified with the KAPA Library Quantification kit. A separate single-read 150-cycle Illumina NextSeq 550 flow cell was used to sequence each immunoSEQ 96-well plate. Turning to the authors' computational methods: Because the immunoSEQ output held only junctional sequences and lacked quality scores, the filtering could not match the filtering applied to full-length reads. Sequences were annotated with PyIR, a Python wrapper for IgBLAST v1.9, and V/J genes and CDR3 were assigned using IMGT germline references. Any read was removed if the V/J assignment was weak (E-value above 1e-6), the CDR3 was missing, or the read contained stop codons, out-of-frame junctions, or ambiguous translated residues. V3J clonotypes were defined by identical inferred V gene, J gene, and CDR3 amino acid sequence. Percentage overlap between repertoires was calculated by dividing the number of shared unique clonotypes by the size of the smaller repertoire. Repertoire richness was assessed with RTK rarefaction, the Chao1 estimator, and Recon v2.1 estimates of unobserved clonotypes. For all TCRbeta clonotypes obtained by the gDNA method from a few donors, generation probabilities were computed with OLGA. Sourced from immuneACCESS, this table was stored by TCRdb with only in-frame sequences that have V and J called. A share of the clones is absent; for the studies checked, an unresolved V gene accounts for under half, and the remainder has no known explanation. That table supplies the V and J calls and clone size; D and trimming were determined from the DNA. The sample table records some 980,000 clones; 60% to 85% of these occur just once. The ten biggest clones cover over 1.3% of the sample.

Broad study findings and their caveats: Incomplete sequencing was indicated by rarefaction of sorted-subset datasets, despite the large sequencing depth. Because the study included a small number of donors, the genetic and exposure-history diversity represented was limited. About 5% of naive CD4, 3.5% of naive CD8, roughly 2.5% of memory CD4, and about 0.4% of memory CD8 clonotypes were shared across several donors. Clonotypes shared by all four sorted-subset donors showed higher generation probabilities than non-shared clonotypes. Based on pairwise subsampling, the degree of clonotype sharing among donors was expected to be affected by sequencing depth. Naive subsets generally had larger estimated clonotype richness than memory subsets did. Only blood was sampled, and tissue TCR repertoires likely differ from those in blood.

Healthy HIV-negative adults with no recently reported acute infections or vaccinations were included as donors. All donors were Caucasian adults living in Nashville, Tennessee, USA. CD4+ T cells were enriched by magnetic negative selection; naive cells were then positively selected on CD45RA, and the negative fraction formed the memory subset. After blood collection by leukapheresis, PBMCs were isolated using Ficoll-Histopaque density gradient centrifugation and then cryopreserved in the vapor phase of liquid nitrogen. Analytical flow cytometry was used to check the purity and quantity of each magnetically sorted T cell population. Each sorted fraction had its genomic DNA isolated and then quantified by UV absorbance on a Nanodrop 2000c. The CDR3 has 16 amino acids, counting the end cysteine and phenylalanine. Only the CDR3 part of the read is kept: 48 bases, read in frame from the first base. Cut back by 5 bases and 5 bases, the V and J ends lie 22 bases apart. Taken from the germline V gene, the CDR1 and CDR2 loops are MDHEN and SYDVKM.

This clone was picked up a small number of times. Its antigen specificity is not known. There are no base qualities to consult, and no much larger clone falls within one base. The TCR was taken from a man between 18 and 35 years old in good health. The specimen was memory CD4+ T cells sorted from blood. What the cell subset or site label conveys for this sample: CD45RA-negative fraction. The sequence links TRBV28 to TRBJ2-7; TRBD2 is perhaps the D gene, given 6 matching bases. The CDR3 loop reads CASSPRYRGTLHEQYF. The sequenced DNA is TGTGCCAGCAGTCCTCGATATAGAGGGACTCTACACGAGCAGTACTTC.